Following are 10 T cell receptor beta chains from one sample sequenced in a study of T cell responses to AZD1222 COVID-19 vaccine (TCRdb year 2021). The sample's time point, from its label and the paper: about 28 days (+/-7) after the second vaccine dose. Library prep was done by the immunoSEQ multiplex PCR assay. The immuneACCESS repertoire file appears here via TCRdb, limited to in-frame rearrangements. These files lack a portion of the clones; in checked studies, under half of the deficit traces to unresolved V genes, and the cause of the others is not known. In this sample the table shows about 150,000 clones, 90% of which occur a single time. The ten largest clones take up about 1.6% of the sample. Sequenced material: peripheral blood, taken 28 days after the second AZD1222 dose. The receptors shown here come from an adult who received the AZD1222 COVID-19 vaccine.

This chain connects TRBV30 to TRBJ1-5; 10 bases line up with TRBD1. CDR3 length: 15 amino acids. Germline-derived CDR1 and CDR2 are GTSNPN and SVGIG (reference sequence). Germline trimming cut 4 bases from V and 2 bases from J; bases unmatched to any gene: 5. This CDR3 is CAWNRGTGGNQPQHF. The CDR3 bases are TGTGCCTGGAACCGCGGGACAGGGGGCAATCAGCCCCAGCATTTT.

CDR3 sequence: CASSSSNRVENIQYF. CDR3 nucleotide sequence: TGTGCCAGCTCAAGCTCTAACAGGGTGGAAAACATTCAGTACTTC. The chain couples TRBV18 to TRBJ2-4; TRBD1 is a possible D gene (6 bases). The CDR3 runs 15 residues. The V end lost 5 bases, the J end lost 5 bases, and 16 bases lay between the germline ends. CDR1 KGHSH and CDR2 LQKENI come from the germline V gene.

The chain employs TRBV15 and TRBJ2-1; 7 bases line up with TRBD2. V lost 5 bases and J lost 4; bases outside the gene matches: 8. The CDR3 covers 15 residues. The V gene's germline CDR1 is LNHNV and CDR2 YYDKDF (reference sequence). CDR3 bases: TGTGCCACCAGCCCCGGGGGGAGGGGTTACAATGAGCAGTTCTTC. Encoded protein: CATSPGGRGYNEQFF.

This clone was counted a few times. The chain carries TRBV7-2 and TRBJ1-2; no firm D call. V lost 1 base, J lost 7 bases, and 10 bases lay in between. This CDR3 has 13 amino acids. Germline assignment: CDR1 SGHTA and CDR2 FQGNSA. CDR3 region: CASSLGALAGYTF. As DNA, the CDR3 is TGTGCCAGCAGCTTAGGGGCCCTCGCTGGCTACACCTTC.

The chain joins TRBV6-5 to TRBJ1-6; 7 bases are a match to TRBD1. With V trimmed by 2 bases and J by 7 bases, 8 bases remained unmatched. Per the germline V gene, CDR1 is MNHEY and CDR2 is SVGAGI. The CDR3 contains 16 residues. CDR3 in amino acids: CASSYIAGQLNSPLHF. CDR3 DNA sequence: TGTGCCAGCAGTTACATAGCGGGACAGCTAAATTCACCCCTCCACTTT.

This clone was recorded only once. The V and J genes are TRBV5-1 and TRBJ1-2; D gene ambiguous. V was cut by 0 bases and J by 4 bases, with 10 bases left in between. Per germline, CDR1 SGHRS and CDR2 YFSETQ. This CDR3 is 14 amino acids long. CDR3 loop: CASSLEGSLYGYTF. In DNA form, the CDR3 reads TGCGCCAGCAGCTTGGAAGGATCACTCTATGGCTACACCTTC. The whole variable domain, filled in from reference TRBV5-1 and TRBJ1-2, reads KAGVTQTPRYLIKTRGQQVTLSCSPISGHRSVSWYQQTPGQGLQFLFEYFSETQRNKGNFPGRFSGRQFSNSRSEMNVSTLELGDSALYLCASSLEGSLYGYTFGSGTRLTVV.

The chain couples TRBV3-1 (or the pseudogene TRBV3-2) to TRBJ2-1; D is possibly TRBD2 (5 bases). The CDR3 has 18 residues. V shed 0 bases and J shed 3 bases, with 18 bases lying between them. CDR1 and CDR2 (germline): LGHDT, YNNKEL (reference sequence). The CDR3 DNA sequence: TGTGCCAGCAGCCAAGACACAGCCCCATTAGCGTTCTACAATGAGCAGTTCTTC. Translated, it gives CASSQDTAPLAFYNEQFF.

CDR3 sequence: CASSFGTGDEKLFF. The CDR3 DNA follows: TGCGCCAGCAGCTTTGGGACAGGAGATGAAAAACTGTTTTTT. This chain uses TRBV5-1 with TRBJ1-4, with 8 bases fitting TRBD1. V gave up 2 bases and J gave up 6 bases; unmatched junction bases: 3. The germline V gene has CDR1 SGHRS and CDR2 YFSETQ. This CDR3 is 14 amino acids long.

This CDR3 reads CASSSPLMANYEQYF. CDR3 nucleotide sequence: TGTGCCAGCAGTTCCCCCCTGATGGCGAACTACGAGCAGTACTTC. The rearrangement uses TRBV27 and TRBJ2-7; D unclear. Trimming shortened V by 4 bases and J by 3 bases, and 16 bases separated the two germline ends. Germline CDR1 and CDR2: MNHEY and SMNVEV (reference sequence). This CDR3 comprises 15 residues.

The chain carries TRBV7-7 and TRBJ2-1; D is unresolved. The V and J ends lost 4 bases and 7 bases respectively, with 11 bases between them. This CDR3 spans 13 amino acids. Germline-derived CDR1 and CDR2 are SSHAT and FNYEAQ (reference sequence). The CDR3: CASSSGHVNEQFF. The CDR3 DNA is TGTGCCAGCAGCTCCGGGCATGTAAATGAGCAGTTCTTC.